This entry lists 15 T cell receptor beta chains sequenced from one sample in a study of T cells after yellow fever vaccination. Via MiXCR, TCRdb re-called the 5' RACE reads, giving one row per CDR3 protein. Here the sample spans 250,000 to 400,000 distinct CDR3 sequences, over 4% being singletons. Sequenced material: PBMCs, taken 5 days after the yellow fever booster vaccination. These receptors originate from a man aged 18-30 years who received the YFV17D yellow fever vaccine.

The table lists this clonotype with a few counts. The CDR3 region has the DNA TGTGCCAGCAGCTTAGCCCTGTCTCCGGGGGAGCTGTTTTTT. Protein product: CASSLALSPGELFF. The chain carries TRBV7-2 and TRBJ2-2; D is unclear. V was pared by 0 bases and J by 8 bases, with 10 bases between. The length of the CDR3 is 14 residues. From germline, CDR1 is SGHTA and CDR2 FQGNSA.

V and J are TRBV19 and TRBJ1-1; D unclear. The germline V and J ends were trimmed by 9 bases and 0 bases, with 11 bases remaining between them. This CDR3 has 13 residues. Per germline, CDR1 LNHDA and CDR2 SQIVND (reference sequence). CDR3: CASTATVNTEAFF. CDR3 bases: TGTGCCAGCACGGCGACGGTGAACACTGAAGCTTTCTTT.

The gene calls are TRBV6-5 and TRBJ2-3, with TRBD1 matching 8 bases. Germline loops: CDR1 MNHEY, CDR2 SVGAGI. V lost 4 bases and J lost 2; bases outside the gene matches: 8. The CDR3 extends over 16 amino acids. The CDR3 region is CASSFLLDRATDTQYF. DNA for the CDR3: TGTGCCAGCAGTTTCCTCCTGGACAGGGCCACAGATACGCAGTATTTT.

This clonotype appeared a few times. CDR3 sequence: CASSLVSRETQYF. The CDR3 region has the DNA TGTGCCAGCAGCTTAGTCTCACGGGAGACCCAGTACTTC. V usage is TRBV7-2 and J usage is TRBJ2-5, with no clear D. Germline CDR1 is SGHTA and CDR2 is FQGNSA. CDR3 size: 13 residues. V lost 1 base and J lost 5, with 8 bases in between.

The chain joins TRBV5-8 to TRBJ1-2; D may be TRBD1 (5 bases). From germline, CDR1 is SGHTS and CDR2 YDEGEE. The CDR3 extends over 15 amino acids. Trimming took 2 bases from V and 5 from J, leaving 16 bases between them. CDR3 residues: CASSFRDGGSYGYTF. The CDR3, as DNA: TGTGCCAGCAGCTTCAGGGACGGGGGTTCATATGGCTACACCTTC.

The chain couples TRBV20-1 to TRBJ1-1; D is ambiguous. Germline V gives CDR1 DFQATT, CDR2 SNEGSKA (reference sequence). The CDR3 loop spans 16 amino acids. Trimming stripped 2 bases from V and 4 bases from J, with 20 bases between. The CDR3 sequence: CSARLDTFAWGTEAFF. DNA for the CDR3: TGCAGTGCTAGATTAGACACCTTCGCGTGGGGCACTGAAGCTTTCTTT.

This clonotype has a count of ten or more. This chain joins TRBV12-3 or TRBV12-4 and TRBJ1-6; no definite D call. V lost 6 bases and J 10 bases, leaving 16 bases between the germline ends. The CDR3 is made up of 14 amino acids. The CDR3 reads CASRPGRPTSPLHF. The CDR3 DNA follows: TGTGCCAGCAGACCCGGTCGTCCCACCTCACCCCTCCACTTT.

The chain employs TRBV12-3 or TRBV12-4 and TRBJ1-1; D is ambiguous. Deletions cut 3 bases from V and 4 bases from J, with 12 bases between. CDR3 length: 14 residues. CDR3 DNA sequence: TGTGCCAGCAGTTTTGGGGTCCAAGGCACTGAAGCTTTCTTT. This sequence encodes CASSFGVQGTEAFF.

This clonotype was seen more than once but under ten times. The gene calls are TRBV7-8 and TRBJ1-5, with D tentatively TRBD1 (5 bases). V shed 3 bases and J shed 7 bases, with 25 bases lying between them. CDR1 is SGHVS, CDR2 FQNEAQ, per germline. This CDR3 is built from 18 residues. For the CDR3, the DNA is TGTGCCAGCAGCTTGGGGGGTTGGGCCCCGGACAAGGTGCAGCCCCAGCATTTT. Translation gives CASSLGGWAPDKVQPQHF.

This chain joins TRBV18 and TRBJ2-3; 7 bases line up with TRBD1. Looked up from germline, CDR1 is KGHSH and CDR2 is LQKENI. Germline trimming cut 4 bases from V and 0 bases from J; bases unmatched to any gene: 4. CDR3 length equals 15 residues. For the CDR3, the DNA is TGTGCCAGCTCACAGGGGGCGATTAGCACAGATACGCAGTATTTT. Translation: CASSQGAISTDTQYF.

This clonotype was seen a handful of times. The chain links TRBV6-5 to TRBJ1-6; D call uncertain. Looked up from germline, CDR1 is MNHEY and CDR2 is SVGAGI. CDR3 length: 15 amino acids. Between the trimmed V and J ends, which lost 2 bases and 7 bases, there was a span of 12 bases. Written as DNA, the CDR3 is TGTGCCAGCAGTTACCGACAAGGGCCCAATTCACCCCTCCACTTT. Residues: CASSYRQGPNSPLHF.

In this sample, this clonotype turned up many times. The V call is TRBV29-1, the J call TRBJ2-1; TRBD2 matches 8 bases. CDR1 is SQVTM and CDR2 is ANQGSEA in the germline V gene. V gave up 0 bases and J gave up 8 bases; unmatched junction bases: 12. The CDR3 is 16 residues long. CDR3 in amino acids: CSVEDWSSGAGDEQFF. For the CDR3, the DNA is TGCAGCGTTGAAGATTGGAGTAGCGGGGCGGGGGATGAGCAGTTCTTC.

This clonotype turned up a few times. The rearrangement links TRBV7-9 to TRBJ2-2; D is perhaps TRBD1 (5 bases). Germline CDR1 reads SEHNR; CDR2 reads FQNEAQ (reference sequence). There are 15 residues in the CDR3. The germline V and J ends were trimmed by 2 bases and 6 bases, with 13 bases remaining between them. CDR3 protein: CASSLQGIGAGELFF. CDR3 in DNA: TGTGCCAGCAGCTTACAGGGTATCGGTGCCGGGGAGCTGTTTTTT.

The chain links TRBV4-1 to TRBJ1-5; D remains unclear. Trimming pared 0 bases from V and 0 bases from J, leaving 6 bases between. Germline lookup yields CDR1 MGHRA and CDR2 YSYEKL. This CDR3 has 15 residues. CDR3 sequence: CASSQDWISNQPQHF. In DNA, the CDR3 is TGCGCCAGCAGCCAAGATTGGATTAGCAATCAGCCCCAGCATTTT.

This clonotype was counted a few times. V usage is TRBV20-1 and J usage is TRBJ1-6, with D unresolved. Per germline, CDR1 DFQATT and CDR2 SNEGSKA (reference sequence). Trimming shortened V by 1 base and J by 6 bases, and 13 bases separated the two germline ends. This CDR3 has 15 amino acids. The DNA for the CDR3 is TGCAGTGCTAGAGTGTTTCAGGTCCCTAATTCACCCCTCCACTTT. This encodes CSARVFQVPNSPLHF.